This TCR beta chain was identified during a study of Ad26.COV2.S vaccination and SARS-CoV-2 variants. Study-level information: A participant enrolled in the COV1001 Ad26.COV2.S trial arm provided the sample. Overall study findings and caveats: Recipients of vaccine and of placebo showed similar breadth of their non-spike TCR repertoires.

Treatment defined: 15 to 20 received Ad26.COV2.S at low or high dose, single or two shots; 5 received placebo; per-sample allocation not given. Sampling occurred on day 63 after the first vaccine or placebo injection. Concerning this clone: The target antigen is unknown.

The repertoire was sequenced with immunoSEQ multiplex PCR; TCRdb's copy has only in-frame clones and lacks some. Among more than 250,000 clones listed, 87% were seen once. Germline CDR1 SQVTM, CDR2 ANQGSEA. Losses at the gene ends were 5 bases for V and 4 bases for J; bases not matched to a gene: 9. The CDR3 is made up of 14 amino acids. This sample comprised peripheral blood, obtained in a trial of Ad26.COV2.S vaccine versus placebo. The chain combines TRBV29-1 with TRBJ1-2, with TRBD1 matching over 8 bases. The source of this sequence is a person aged 18-60 years who received the Ad26.COV2.S COVID-19 vaccine or a placebo. CDR3 amino acids: CSVSPGQALYGYTF. Written as DNA, the CDR3 is TGCAGCGTTTCGCCGGGACAGGCCCTCTATGGCTACACCTTC.